This TCR beta chain was observed in a study of cytomegalovirus exposure and HLA in healthy donors. Study results and limitations: It was approximately 160 TCR beta chains that were listed as cytomegalovirus-associated.

Per germline, CDR1 LNHDA and CDR2 SQIVND (reference sequence). With V trimmed by 2 bases and J by 2 bases, 15 bases remained unmatched. The CDR3 runs 19 residues. In regard to this clone: Antigen: not known.

The primer mix had 60 Vbeta and 13 Jbeta primers. Profiling relied on immunoSEQ multiplex PCR, and the TCRdb table lists in-frame clones only, not all of them. The sample has 150,000 to 200,000 clones; approximately 71% are singletons. The chain carries TRBV19 and TRBJ2-1, with 7 bases that match TRBD2. This TCR came from a man in his forties or fifties in good health and CMV-seronegative. Material for sequencing was PBMCs. CDR3 nucleotides: TGTGCCAGTAGTATAAGACCCCCCAGAGGCGGGGGTCCCTACAATGAGCAGTTCTTC. It yields the protein CASSIRPPRGGGPYNEQFF.